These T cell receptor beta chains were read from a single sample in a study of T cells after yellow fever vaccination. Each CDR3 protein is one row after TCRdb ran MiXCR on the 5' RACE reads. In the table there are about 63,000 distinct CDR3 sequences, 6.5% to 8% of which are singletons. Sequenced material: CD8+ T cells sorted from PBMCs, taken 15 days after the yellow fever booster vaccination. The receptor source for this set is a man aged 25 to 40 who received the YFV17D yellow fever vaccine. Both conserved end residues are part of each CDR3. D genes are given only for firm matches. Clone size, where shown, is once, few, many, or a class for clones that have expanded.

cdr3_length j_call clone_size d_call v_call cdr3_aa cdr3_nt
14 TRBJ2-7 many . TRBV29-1 CSVEGDNKSYEQYF TGCAGCGTTGAGGGGGACAATAAATCCTACGAGCAGTACTTC
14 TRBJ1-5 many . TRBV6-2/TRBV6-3 CASSYWERNQPQHF TGTGCCAGCAGTTACTGGGAACGCAATCAGCCCCAGCATTTT
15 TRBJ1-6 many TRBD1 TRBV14 CASSPAGGHNSPLHF TGTGCCAGCAGCCCAGCAGGGGGCCATAATTCACCCCTCCACTTT
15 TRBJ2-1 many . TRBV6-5 CASSYQGGLYNEQFF TGTGCCAGCAGTTACCAAGGGGGTCTTTACAATGAGCAGTTCTTC
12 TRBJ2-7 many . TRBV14 CASSHSSYEQYF TGTGCCAGCAGCCACTCCTCCTACGAGCAGTACTTC
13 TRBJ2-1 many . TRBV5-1 CASSLFSENEQFF TGCGCCAGCAGCTTGTTTAGCGAGAATGAGCAGTTCTTC
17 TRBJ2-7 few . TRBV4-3 CASSQDRRGRGSYEQYF TGCGCCAGCAGCCAAGATCGTAGGGGTCGCGGCTCCTACGAGCAGTACTTC
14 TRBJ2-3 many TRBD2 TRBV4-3 CASSHSGLTDTQYF TGCGCCAGCAGCCATAGCGGGCTCACAGATACGCAGTATTTT
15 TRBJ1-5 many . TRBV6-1 CASSGTLDSNQPQHF TGTGCCAGCAGCGGGACCCTCGATAGCAATCAGCCCCAGCATTTT
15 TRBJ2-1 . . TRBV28 CASSFTGLSPLEQFF TGTGCCAGCAGTTTTACCGGACTCTCCCCCCTTGAGCAGTTCTTC
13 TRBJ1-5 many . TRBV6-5 CASSYAGNQPQHF TGTGCCAGCAGTTACGCGGGCAATCAGCCCCAGCATTTT
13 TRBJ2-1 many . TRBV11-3 CASSLGGRERKFF TGTGCCAGCAGCTTAGGAGGACGGGAGCGAAAGTTCTTC
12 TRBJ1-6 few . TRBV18 CASSPDGLALHF TGTGCCAGCTCGCCCGACGGACTGGCCCTCCACTTT
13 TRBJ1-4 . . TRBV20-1 CSAHRDLNEKLFF TGCAGTGCCCACCGGGACCTTAATGAAAAACTGTTTTTT
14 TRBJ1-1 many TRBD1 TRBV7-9 CASSLEGGVAEAFF TGTGCCAGCAGCTTAGAAGGGGGCGTTGCTGAAGCTTTCTTT